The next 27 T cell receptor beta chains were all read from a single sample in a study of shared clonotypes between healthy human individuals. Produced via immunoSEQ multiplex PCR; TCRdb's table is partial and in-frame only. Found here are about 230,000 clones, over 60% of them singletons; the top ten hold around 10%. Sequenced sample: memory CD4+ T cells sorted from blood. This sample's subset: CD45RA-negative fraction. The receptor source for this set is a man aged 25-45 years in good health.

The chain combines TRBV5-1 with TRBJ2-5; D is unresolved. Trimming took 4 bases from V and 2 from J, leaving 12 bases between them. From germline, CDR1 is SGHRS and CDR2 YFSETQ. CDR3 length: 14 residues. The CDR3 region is CASSERVGQETQYF. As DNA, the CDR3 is TGCGCCAGCAGCGAAAGGGTGGGGCAAGAGACCCAGTACTTC.

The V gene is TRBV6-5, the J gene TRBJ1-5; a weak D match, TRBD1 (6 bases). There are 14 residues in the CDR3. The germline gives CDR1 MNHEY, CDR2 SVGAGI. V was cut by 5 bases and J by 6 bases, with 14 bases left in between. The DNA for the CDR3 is TGTGCCAGCAGTCCTGACAGGCTGGGTCAGCCCCAGCATTTT. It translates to CASSPDRLGQPQHF.

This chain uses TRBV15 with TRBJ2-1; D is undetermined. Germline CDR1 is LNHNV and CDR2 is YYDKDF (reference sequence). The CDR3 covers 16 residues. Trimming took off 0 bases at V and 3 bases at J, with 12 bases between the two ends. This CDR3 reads CATSRDRTGIYNEQFF. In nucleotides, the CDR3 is TGTGCCACCAGCAGAGATCGGACCGGTATCTACAATGAGCAGTTCTTC.

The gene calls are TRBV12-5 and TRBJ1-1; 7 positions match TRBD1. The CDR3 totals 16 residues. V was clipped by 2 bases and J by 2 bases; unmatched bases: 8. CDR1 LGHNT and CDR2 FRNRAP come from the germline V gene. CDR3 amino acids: CASGLWSGGGNTEAFF. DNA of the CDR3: TGTGCTAGTGGTTTGTGGTCAGGGGGTGGAAACACTGAAGCTTTCTTT.

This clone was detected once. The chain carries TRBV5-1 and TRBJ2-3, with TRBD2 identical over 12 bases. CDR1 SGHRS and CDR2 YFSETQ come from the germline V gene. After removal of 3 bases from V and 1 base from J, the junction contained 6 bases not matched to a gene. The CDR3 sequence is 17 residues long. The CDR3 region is CASSSWTSGTRTDTQYF. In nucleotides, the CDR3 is TGCGCCAGCAGCTCATGGACTAGCGGGACCCGCACAGATACGCAGTATTTT.

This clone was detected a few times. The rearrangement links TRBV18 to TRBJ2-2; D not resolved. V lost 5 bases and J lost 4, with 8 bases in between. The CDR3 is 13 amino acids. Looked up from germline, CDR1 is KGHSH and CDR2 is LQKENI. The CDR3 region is CASSLLVTGELFF. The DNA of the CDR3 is TGTGCCAGCTCATTGCTTGTCACCGGGGAGCTGTTTTTT.

CDR3 DNA: TGTGCCAGCAGCGTAACCGACCTAGGAAAACTGTTTTTT. As protein: CASSVTDLGKLFF. The chain uses TRBV9 and TRBJ1-4; no reliable D call. Trimming left V 1 base short and J 10 bases short, with 11 bases between. Per the germline V gene, CDR1 is SGDLS and CDR2 is YYNGEE. CDR3 length: 13 amino acids. Supplemented by reference TRBV9 and TRBJ1-4, the full variable domain reads DSGVTQTPKHLITATGQRVTLRCSPRSGDLSVYWYQQSLDQGLQFLIQYYNGEERAKGNILERFSAQQFPDLHSELNLSSLELGDSALYFCASSVTDLGKLFFGSGTQLSVL.

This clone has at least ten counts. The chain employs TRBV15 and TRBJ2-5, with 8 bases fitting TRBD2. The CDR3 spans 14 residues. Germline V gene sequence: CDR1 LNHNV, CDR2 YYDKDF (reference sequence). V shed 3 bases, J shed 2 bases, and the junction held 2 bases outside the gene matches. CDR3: CATSRGLEQETQYF. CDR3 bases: TGTGCCACCAGCAGGGGACTAGAACAAGAGACCCAGTACTTC.

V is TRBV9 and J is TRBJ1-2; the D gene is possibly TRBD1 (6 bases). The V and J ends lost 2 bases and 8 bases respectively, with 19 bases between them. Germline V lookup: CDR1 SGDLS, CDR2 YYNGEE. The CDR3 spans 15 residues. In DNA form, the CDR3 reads TGTGCCAGCAGCGTCGGGGGGGGCAGCGCGGAGGGCTACACCTTC. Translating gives CASSVGGGSAEGYTF.

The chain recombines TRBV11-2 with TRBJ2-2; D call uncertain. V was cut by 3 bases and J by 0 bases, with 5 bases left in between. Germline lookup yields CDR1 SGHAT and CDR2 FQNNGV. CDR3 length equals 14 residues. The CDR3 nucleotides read TGTGCCAGCAGCTTCTGGGCGAACACCGGGGAGCTGTTTTTT. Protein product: CASSFWANTGELFF. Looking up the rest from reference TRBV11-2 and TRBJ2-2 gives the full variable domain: EAGVAQSPRYKIIEKRQSVAFWCNPISGHATLYWYQQILGQGPKLLIQFQNNGVVDDSQLPKDRFSAERLKGVDSTLKIQPAKLEDSAVYLCASSFWANTGELFFGEGSRLTVL.

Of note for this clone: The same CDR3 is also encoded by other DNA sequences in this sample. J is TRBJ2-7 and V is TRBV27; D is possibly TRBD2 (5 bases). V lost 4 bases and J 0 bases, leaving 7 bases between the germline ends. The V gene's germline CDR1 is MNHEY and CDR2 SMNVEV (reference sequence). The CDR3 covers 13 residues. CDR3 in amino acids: CASSSGDSYEQYF. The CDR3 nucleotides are TGTGCCAGCAGTTCCGGGGACTCCTACGAGCAGTACTTC.

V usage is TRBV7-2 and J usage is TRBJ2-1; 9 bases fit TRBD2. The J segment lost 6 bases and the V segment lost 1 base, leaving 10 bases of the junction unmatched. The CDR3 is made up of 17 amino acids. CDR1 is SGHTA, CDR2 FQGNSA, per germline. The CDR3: CASSLGHSSGRSNEQFF. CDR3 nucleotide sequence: TGTGCCAGCAGCTTAGGCCACTCCAGCGGGAGGAGCAATGAGCAGTTCTTC.

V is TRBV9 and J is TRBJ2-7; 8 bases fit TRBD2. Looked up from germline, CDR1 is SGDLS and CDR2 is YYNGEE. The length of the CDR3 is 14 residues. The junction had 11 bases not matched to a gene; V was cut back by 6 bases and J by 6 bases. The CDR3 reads CASNEAGVPSEQYF. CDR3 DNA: TGTGCCAGCAACGAAGCGGGAGTGCCCTCCGAGCAGTACTTC.

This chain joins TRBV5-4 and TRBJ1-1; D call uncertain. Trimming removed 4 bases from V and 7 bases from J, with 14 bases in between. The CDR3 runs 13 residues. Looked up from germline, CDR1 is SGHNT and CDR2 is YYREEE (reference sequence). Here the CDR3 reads CASSHIWESEAFF. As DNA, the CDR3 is TGTGCCAGCAGCCACATATGGGAAAGTGAAGCTTTCTTT.

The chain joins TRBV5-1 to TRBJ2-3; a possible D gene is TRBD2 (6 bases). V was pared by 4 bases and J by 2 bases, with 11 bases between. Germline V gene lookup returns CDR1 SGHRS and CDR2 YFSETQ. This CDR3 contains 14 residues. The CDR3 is CASSSSGYTDTQYF. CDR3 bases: TGCGCCAGCAGCAGTAGCGGATACACAGATACGCAGTATTTT.

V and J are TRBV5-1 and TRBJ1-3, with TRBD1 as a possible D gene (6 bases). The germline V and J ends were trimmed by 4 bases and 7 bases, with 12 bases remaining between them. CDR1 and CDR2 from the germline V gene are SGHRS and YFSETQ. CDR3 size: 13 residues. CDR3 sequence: CASSPRGANTIYF. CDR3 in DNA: TGCGCCAGCAGCCCGCGGGGGGCCAACACCATATATTTT.

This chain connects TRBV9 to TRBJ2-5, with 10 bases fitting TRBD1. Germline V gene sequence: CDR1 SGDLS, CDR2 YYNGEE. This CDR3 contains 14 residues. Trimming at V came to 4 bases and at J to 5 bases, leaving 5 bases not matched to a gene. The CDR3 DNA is TGTGCCAGCAGCCGACAGGGGGCTTGGGAGACCCAGTACTTC. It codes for CASSRQGAWETQYF.

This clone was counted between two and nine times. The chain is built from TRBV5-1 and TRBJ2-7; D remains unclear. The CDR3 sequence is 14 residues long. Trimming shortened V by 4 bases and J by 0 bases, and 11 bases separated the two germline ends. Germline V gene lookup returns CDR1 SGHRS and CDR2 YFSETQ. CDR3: CASSPARSSYEQYF. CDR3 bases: TGCGCCAGCAGCCCCGCCAGAAGCTCCTACGAGCAGTACTTC.

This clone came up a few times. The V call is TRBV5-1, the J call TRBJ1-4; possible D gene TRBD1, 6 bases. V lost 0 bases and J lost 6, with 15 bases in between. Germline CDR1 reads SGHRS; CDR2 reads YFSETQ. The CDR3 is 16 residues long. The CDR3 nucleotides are TGCGCCAGCAGCTTGGTACGGGGGGCGGATGATGAAAAACTGTTTTTT. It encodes CASSLVRGADDEKLFF.

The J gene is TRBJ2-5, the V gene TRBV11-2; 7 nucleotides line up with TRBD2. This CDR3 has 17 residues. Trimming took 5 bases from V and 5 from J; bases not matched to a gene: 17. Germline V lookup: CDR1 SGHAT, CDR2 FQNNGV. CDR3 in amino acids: CASSLMRGGSGAETQYF. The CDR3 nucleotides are TGTGCCAGCAGCCTGATGCGCGGCGGGAGTGGCGCCGAGACCCAGTACTTC.

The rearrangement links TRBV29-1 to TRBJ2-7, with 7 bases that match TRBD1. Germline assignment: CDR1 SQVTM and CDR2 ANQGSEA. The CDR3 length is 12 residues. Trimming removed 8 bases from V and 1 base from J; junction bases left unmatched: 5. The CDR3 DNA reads TGCAGCACGACAGGGCCTTCCTACGAGCAGTACTTC. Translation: CSTTGPSYEQYF.

The CDR3, as DNA: TGTGCCAGCAGCCAAATAGCGGGAGGGCAGTTCTTC. This codes for CASSQIAGGQFF. The chain combines TRBV7-2 with TRBJ2-1; 10 nucleotides align to TRBD2. CDR3 length equals 12 residues. The ends lost 5 bases at V and 12 bases at J; junction bases unmatched: 4. Looked up from germline, CDR1 is SGHTA and CDR2 is FQGNSA.

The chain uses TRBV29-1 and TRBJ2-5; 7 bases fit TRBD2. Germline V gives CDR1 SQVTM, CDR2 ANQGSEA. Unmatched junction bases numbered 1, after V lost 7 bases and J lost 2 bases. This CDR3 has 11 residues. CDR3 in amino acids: CSGGLQETQYF. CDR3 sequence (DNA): TGCAGCGGGGGACTACAAGAGACCCAGTACTTC.

As DNA, the CDR3 is TGTGCCAGCAGCAAGCACTCTAGCAATGAGCAGTTCTTC. This gives the protein CASSKHSSNEQFF. J is TRBJ2-1 and V is TRBV21-1; the table names TRBD2, a call not compared with the DNA. TRBV21-1 is marked as a pseudogene. This CDR3 contains 13 residues.

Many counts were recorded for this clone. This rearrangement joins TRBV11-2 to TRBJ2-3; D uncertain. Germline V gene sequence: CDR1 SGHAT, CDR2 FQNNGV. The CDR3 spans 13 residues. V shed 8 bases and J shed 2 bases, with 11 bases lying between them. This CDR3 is CASGRDTTDTQYF. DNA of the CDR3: TGTGCCAGCGGTAGAGATACCACAGATACGCAGTATTTT.

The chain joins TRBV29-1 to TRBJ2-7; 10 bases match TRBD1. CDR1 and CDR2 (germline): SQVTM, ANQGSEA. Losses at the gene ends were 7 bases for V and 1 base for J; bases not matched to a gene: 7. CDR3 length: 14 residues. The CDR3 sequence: CSALKDRGSYEQYF. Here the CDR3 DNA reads TGCAGCGCCCTAAAGGACAGGGGGTCCTACGAGCAGTACTTC.

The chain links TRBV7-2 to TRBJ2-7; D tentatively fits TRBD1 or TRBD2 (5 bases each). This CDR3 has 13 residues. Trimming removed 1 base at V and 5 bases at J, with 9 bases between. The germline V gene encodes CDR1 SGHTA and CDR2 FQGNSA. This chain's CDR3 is CASSLEGRNEQYF. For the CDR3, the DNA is TGTGCCAGCAGCTTAGAGGGGAGAAACGAGCAGTACTTC.